This TCR beta chain came from a study of blood T cell repertoires in COVID-19. This clone is a singleton in its sample. Per germline, CDR1 LGHDT and CDR2 YNNKEL (reference sequence). There are 15 residues in the CDR3. V lost 3 bases, J lost 1 base, and 3 bases stayed unmatched. How the authors handled the data: Quantification of nucleated cells was approximated via reference gene primer amplification. Profiled with immunoSEQ multiplex PCR; TCRdb holds only in-frame clones, not every one. That table supplies the V and J calls and clone size; D and trimming were determined from the DNA. The sample includes approximately 220,000 clones, about 88% of them seen just once.

The sequenced material came from PBMCs or T cells enriched from blood (not recorded which). This clonotype was sampled from a woman in her 30s who had recovered from COVID-19. The V gene is TRBV3-1 (or the pseudogene TRBV3-2), the J gene TRBJ1-2; 9 bases agree with TRBD1. The CDR3 bases are TGTGCCAGCAGCCAGGGGACAGGGATTAACTATGGCTACACCTTC. This translates into CASSQGTGINYGYTF.